Below are 13 T cell receptor beta chains sequenced from a single sample in a study of blood T cell repertoires in COVID-19. Assay used: immunoSEQ multiplex PCR; TCRdb lists only in-frame clones, some missing. The table shows about 150,000 clones, with 80% to 90% occurring only once. The sample taken for sequencing was peripheral blood. The receptors come from a man in his late teens or twenties with COVID-19, enrolled during active disease.

The chain couples TRBV7-2 to TRBJ2-7; no definite D call. Germline V lookup: CDR1 SGHTA, CDR2 FQGNSA. V was trimmed by 0 bases and J by 2 bases, leaving 11 bases between them. The CDR3 is 15 residues long. The CDR3 sequence: CASSLAGAQAYEQYF. The CDR3 bases are TGTGCCAGCAGCTTAGCGGGCGCACAAGCCTACGAGCAGTACTTC.

J is TRBJ1-2 and V is TRBV15; no clear D gene. Trimming cost V 0 bases and J 2 bases, with 7 bases left between them. Germline CDR1 is LNHNV and CDR2 is YYDKDF (reference sequence). This CDR3 has 14 amino acids. CDR3 protein: CATSRDYANYGYTF. The CDR3 region has the DNA TGTGCCACCAGCAGAGATTACGCGAACTATGGCTACACCTTC. The complete variable domain, with remaining parts taken from reference TRBV15 and TRBJ1-2, reads DAMVIQNPRYQVTQFGKPVTLSCSQTLNHNVMYWYQQKSSQAPKLLFHYYDKDFNNEADTPDNFQSRRPNTSFCFLDIRSPGLGDTAMYLCATSRDYANYGYTFGSGTRLTVV.

V usage is TRBV18 and J usage is TRBJ1-1, with TRBD1 matching over 8 bases. The ends lost 3 bases at V and 4 bases at J; junction bases unmatched: 13. This CDR3 is built from 17 residues. Germline V lookup: CDR1 KGHSH, CDR2 LQKENI. CDR3 sequence (DNA): TGTGCCAGCTCACCGGACAGGGTCAGAATCTTATCCACTGAAGCTTTCTTT. Residues: CASSPDRVRILSTEAFF.

The rearrangement links TRBV7-3 to TRBJ2-1; perhaps TRBD2 as D (7 bases). CDR3 size: 15 residues. Germline assignment: CDR1 SGHTA and CDR2 FQGTGA. CDR3 sequence (DNA): TGTGCTATCGCCGGAGGGGGGAGGGCCGGAAATGAGCAGTTCTTC. Its protein product is CAIAGGGRAGNEQFF.

V gene TRBV6-5 combines with J gene TRBJ2-1, with D tentatively TRBD1 or TRBD2 (7 bases each). From germline, CDR1 is MNHEY and CDR2 SVGAGI. V dropped 10 bases and J dropped 4 bases, with 20 bases sitting between them. This CDR3 is 15 amino acids long. The CDR3 DNA reads as TGTGCCACCAGGGGGGGAGGGCCCGCTTACAATGAGCAGTTCTTC. This codes for CATRGGGPAYNEQFF.

V is TRBV6-2 or TRBV6-3 and J is TRBJ1-1; D is unresolved. Germline values: CDR1 MNHEY, CDR2 SVGEGT. V lost 4 bases and J 0 bases, leaving 12 bases between the germline ends. There are 15 residues in the CDR3. CDR3 in amino acids: CASSWSRSMNTEAFF. In nucleotides, the CDR3 is TGTGCCAGCAGTTGGTCCCGGAGCATGAACACTGAAGCTTTCTTT.

This clone was found a few times. For the CDR3, the DNA is TGCAGCGTTGGGACTAGCGGGAGAGGAACCGAGCAGTACTTC. Translation gives CSVGTSGRGTEQYF. The chain joins TRBV29-1 to TRBJ2-7; 13 nucleotides line up with TRBD2. Trimming cost V 4 bases and J 6 bases; bases outside gene matches: 6. The CDR3 totals 14 residues. Germline V gene lookup returns CDR1 SQVTM and CDR2 ANQGSEA.

V is TRBV4-1 and J is TRBJ2-7, with a possible D match to TRBD2 (6 bases). V was cut by 4 bases and J by 4 bases, with 26 bases left in between. This CDR3 comprises 18 residues. CDR1 is MGHRA, CDR2 YSYEKL, per germline. In nucleotides, the CDR3 is TGCGCCAGCAGCCCACATCCGGGGCGGGACCCCCCGAGATACGAGCAGTACTTC. As protein: CASSPHPGRDPPRYEQYF.

This chain links TRBV10-2 with TRBJ2-7; D is possibly TRBD2 (5 bases). CDR1 and CDR2 from the germline V gene are WSHSY and SAAADI. This CDR3 is 13 amino acids long. V shed 10 bases and J shed 7 bases, with 20 bases lying between them. The CDR3, as DNA: TGCGCCACAGGAGGCATTGGAACGCGTGAGCAGTACTTC. Protein: CATGGIGTREQYF.

The rearrangement uses TRBV5-1 and TRBJ2-7, with TRBD2 matching 7 bases. CDR1 is SGHRS and CDR2 is YFSETQ in the germline V gene. The CDR3 contains 14 residues. The trim removed 0 bases at V and 6 bases at J, leaving 6 bases unmatched. The CDR3 bases are TGCGCCAGCAGCTTGGTGACTAGCTCTTTCGAGCAGTACTTC. This encodes CASSLVTSSFEQYF.

The V and J genes are TRBV28 and TRBJ1-6, with TRBD1 identical over 7 bases. The CDR3 spans 15 residues. Trimming took 6 bases from V and 11 from J; bases not matched to a gene: 13. The germline CDR1 and CDR2 sequences are MDHEN and SYDVKM. CDR3 region: CASSFFDRVGAPLHF. In DNA form, the CDR3 reads TGTGCCAGCAGCTTTTTTGACAGGGTAGGGGCACCCCTCCACTTT.

The chain carries TRBV2 and TRBJ2-2, with 7 bases that match TRBD1. The CDR3 is made up of 13 amino acids. With V trimmed by 11 bases and J by 2 bases, 5 bases remained unmatched. Germline V gene data show CDR1 as SNHLY and CDR2 as FYNNEI. The CDR3 loop is CAGKGANTGELFF. The CDR3 DNA sequence: TGTGCCGGAAAGGGGGCCAACACCGGGGAGCTGTTTTTT.

In its sample, this clone was seen a few times. The gene calls are TRBV30 and TRBJ1-2; 7 positions agree with TRBD1. CDR1 GTSNPN and CDR2 SVGIG come from the germline V gene (reference sequence). The CDR3 length is 14 residues. The V and J ends lost 0 bases and 3 bases, in that order; junction bases with no gene match: 4. CDR3 sequence reads: CAWSVEGGHYGYTF. In DNA form, the CDR3 reads TGTGCCTGGAGTGTAGAAGGGGGCCACTATGGCTACACCTTC.